This T cell receptor beta chain was sequenced in a study of T-cell reconstitution after alpha-beta-depleted transplantation in children. The table lists this clonotype with many counts. Library preparation (for TCRbeta) was performed with unique molecular identifiers. TCRdb reanalysed the PCR reads using MiXCR and keeps one entry per CDR3 protein. This sample has fewer than 400,000 distinct CDR3 sequences, with just over 20% found just once. This CDR3 contains 14 residues. The germline CDR1 and CDR2 sequences are KGHDR and SFDVKD. V was pared by 5 bases and J by 5 bases, with 12 bases between. V and J are TRBV24-1 and TRBJ2-1, with a weak D call TRBD1 (6 bases). This material consisted of PBMCs from the stem cell graft donor, taken from the stem cell graft. This TCR came from a human donor who donated a stem cell graft to a child with acute myeloid leukemia. The chain's CDR3 is CATSGTGYDNEQFF. The CDR3 DNA follows: TGTGCCACCAGTGGCACAGGGTACGACAATGAGCAGTTCTTC.